This T cell receptor beta chain originates from a study of CDR3 diversity in severe acne. TCRdb re-derived calls from the PCR reads in MiXCR, one entry per CDR3 protein. This repertoire shows some 84,000 distinct CDR3 sequences, 45% to 55% found once; its top ten account for around 9.1%. Between the trimmed V and J ends, which lost 2 bases and 6 bases, there was a span of 10 bases. The length of the CDR3 is 13 residues. Germline V lookup: CDR1 MGHDK, CDR2 SYGVNS. Sequenced sample: blood. This chain uses TRBV25-1 with TRBJ1-2; possibly TRBD1 for D (5 bases). The clonotype originates from a male donor in good health, serving as a control. CDR3 in DNA: TGTGCCAGCAGTGAAGTGTCAGGGAATGGCTACACCTTC. It yields the protein CASSEVSGNGYTF.